The T cell receptor (beta chain) described here comes from a study of human T cells and chemical hapten exposure (dated by TCRdb to about 2021). Describing the broader study: For sensitization, 2% DPC in acetone was applied to a roughly 2 cm by roughly 2 cm area of upper inner arm skin. Throughout the study period of about 25 weeks, patients also received therapeutic DPC doses to the scalp every week. Patch testing was performed on the upper back with Finn chambers containing 0.01% DPC, and the patch tests were scored after 6 days according to International Contact Dermatitis Research Group standards. The patient cohort, mostly female, included alopecia areata with under or over 50% scalp involvement, alopecia totalis and alopecia universalis. Libraries were combined into a pool for sequencing, and differences in TCR yield between samples came mainly from small differences in library volumes within the pool. Peripheral blood TCR repertoire changes were tracked in vivo in alopecia patients during primary and secondary sensitization to the hapten diphenylcyclopropenone (DPC). Blood was sampled from patients pre-sensitization (week 0) and at 2, 6 and about 24 weeks after DPC sensitization. For TCR sequencing, blood came from about 29 alopecia patients at anywhere from one to four time points (pre-sensitization, 2, 6 and 24 weeks).

Per the publication, the time point label means: patch test 2, 6 weeks after DPC sensitization. The treatment or condition label, as the study defines it: therapeutic diphenylcyclopropenone sensitization with weekly scalp DPC. At every patch-test visit, the blood draw took place before the patch test was put on. Patients were eligible if aged 18 to 70, diagnosed with alopecia and judged suitable for DPC therapy, and pregnant patients were excluded. Total RNA was extracted from unfractionated whole blood collected in Tempus Blood RNA tubes. Study-wide findings and limitations: After repeated subsampling, the strength of the expansion versus patch-test correlation and the threshold at which it became significant changed. The number of TCRs above 1 in 1000 frequency did not change with DPC sensitization; there was no evidence of global repertoire structure alterations. Patch test score was positively correlated with the number of PT1 expanded TCRs, with significance at thresholds 8, 16 and 32 but not at 4. Significantly more large CDR3 similarity clusters were formed by expanded TCRs than by pre-sensitization or healthy control sets, consistent with antigen-driven responses. All patients had alopecia, a presumed autoimmune disease, so their immune response might differ from that of healthy individuals.

In this sample, this clonotype turned up a few times. This receptor's antigen is unknown. Base qualities are not provided; no much larger clone lies one nucleotide away. V is clipped by 7 bases and J by 0 bases, and the sequence between their germline boundaries is 16 bases long. CDR1 is given as MNHNY and CDR2 as SVGAGI, both from the germline V gene (reference sequence). There are 15 amino acids in the CDR3, from cysteine to phenylalanine inclusive. Only the CDR3 region is kept as DNA, spanning 45 bases read in frame from base 1. The method behind the library was RACE. Instrument used: NextSeq 500. During library preparation, unique molecular identifiers were attached to individual cDNA molecules so that TCRs could be counted quantitatively and reproducibly. Each blood RNA sample was used to sequence both TCR alpha and TCR beta chains. In the paper's pipeline: Samples had a median of approximately 96,000 TCRs, with a range from roughly 20,000 to 690,600. The Decombinator software suite was used to annotate V, J and CDR3 in the TCR reads. For the PS versus PT1 abundance plots, all samples were subsampled to the same number of TCRs (28,000). Expanded TCRs were defined as absent before sensitization and observed at least eight times at the 2-week time point. TCRdb reprocessed the public reads (quality trimming at Q25 with fastp, clone calling with MiXCR) and kept in-frame beta chains. Every entry covers one CDR3 protein and lists the most common genes and DNA from its rows. TCRdb's processing, not the authors', yielded these V and J calls. The table for this sample lists 95,000 or so distinct CDR3 sequences; about 10% of them were counted only once. Approximately 3.4% of the sample goes to the ten largest clones.

This TCR was recovered from a woman aged 40 to 55 with alopecia areata. Some clones in this sample may be carry-over from other donors' samples. The chain links TRBV6-6 with TRBJ2-7; a tentative D call is TRBD2 (6 bases match). The specimen was whole blood, collected in connection with sensitization to the hapten diphenylcyclopropenone (DPC). The CDR3 reads as follows: CASIESAGSSYEQYF. The DNA sequence is given as TGTGCCAGCATAGAAAGCGCCGGGAGCTCCTACGAGCAGTACTTC.